These 13 T cell receptor beta chains share one sample of origin, sequenced in a study of blood T cell repertoires in COVID-19. The data were produced by immunoSEQ multiplex PCR, yet TCRdb's version contains in-frame clones alone and is incomplete. The table records around 310,000 clones, just under 90% of them present only once. The sample consisted of PBMCs or T cells enriched from blood (not recorded which). These receptors were collected from a woman aged 25-40 years who had recovered from COVID-19.

The CDR3 nucleotides read TGTGCCAGCAGTATTAGCGGATCTGGGGCCAACGTCCTGACTTTC. Protein product: CASSISGSGANVLTF. The chain combines TRBV27 with TRBJ2-6; TRBD2 might be the D (6 bases). CDR3 length: 15 residues. Deletions cut 5 bases from V and 1 base from J, with 9 bases between. Per the germline V gene, CDR1 is MNHEY and CDR2 is SMNVEV (reference sequence).

CDR3 DNA sequence: TGCGCCAGCAGCCCAATACGACTAGCGGGAGGGCCCAATGAGCAGTTCTTC. This translates into CASSPIRLAGGPNEQFF. The chain carries TRBV4-1 and TRBJ2-1, with TRBD2 identical over 14 bases. The CDR3 runs to 17 residues. CDR1 is MGHRA, CDR2 YSYEKL, per germline. V was pared by 4 bases and J by 6 bases, with 8 bases of the junction left unmatched.

V gene TRBV6-5 combines with J gene TRBJ1-2, with D tentatively TRBD1 (6 bases). The V end lost 2 bases, the J end lost 4 bases, and 8 bases lay between the germline ends. Germline CDR1 is MNHEY and CDR2 is SVGAGI. This CDR3 is 13 amino acids long. DNA of the CDR3: TGTGCCAGCAGTTACCAGGGGTTCTATGGCTACACCTTC. This sequence encodes CASSYQGFYGYTF.

This chain joins TRBV18 and TRBJ2-1; the D gene is possibly TRBD2 (6 bases). The germline gives CDR1 KGHSH, CDR2 LQKENI. Trimming took 3 bases from V and 9 from J, leaving 24 bases between them. This CDR3 region has 17 residues. The CDR3 DNA follows: TGTGCCAGCTCACCGTTGTTGGCGTCACAGGAGGGGAGTGAGCAGTTCTTC. This encodes CASSPLLASQEGSEQFF.

The chain combines TRBV5-6 with TRBJ1-6; D remains unclear. This CDR3 contains 14 residues. Trimming left V 2 bases short and J 10 bases short, with 13 bases between. Germline CDR1 SGHDT, CDR2 YYEEEE. CDR3 protein: CASSFAGIDSPLHF. The CDR3, as DNA: TGTGCCAGCAGCTTTGCGGGAATTGACTCACCCCTCCACTTT.

Here the CDR3 reads CATSDPGREAFF. In nucleotides, the CDR3 is TGTGCCACCAGTGACCCCGGCAGGGAAGCTTTCTTT. V is TRBV24-1 and J is TRBJ1-1; D uncertain. The V end lost 4 bases, the J end lost 8 bases, and 10 bases lay between the germline ends. This CDR3 comprises 12 residues. Germline V gene data show CDR1 as KGHDR and CDR2 as SFDVKD.

There are a few counts of this clone. The chain recombines TRBV29-1 with TRBJ2-5; 9 bases are a match to TRBD1. This CDR3 region has 13 residues. Unmatched junction bases numbered 6, after V lost 8 bases and J lost 2 bases. Germline-derived CDR1 and CDR2 are SQVTM and ANQGSEA. CDR3 residues: CSISGQGQETQYF. The CDR3 nucleotides read TGCAGCATAAGTGGACAGGGGCAAGAGACCCAGTACTTC.

This chain joins TRBV7-2 and TRBJ1-5; D might be TRBD1 (5 bases). Germline V gene data show CDR1 as SGHTA and CDR2 as FQGNSA. V shed 1 base and J shed 2 bases, with 15 bases lying between them. The CDR3 runs 17 residues. The CDR3: CASSLGRRGERNQPQHF. As DNA, the CDR3 is TGTGCCAGCAGCTTAGGGAGGAGGGGCGAACGCAATCAGCCCCAGCATTTT.

In this sample, this clone turned up once. The chain couples TRBV11-3 to TRBJ2-1; 8 nucleotides line up with TRBD2. Germline lookup yields CDR1 SGHNT and CDR2 YENEEA. V was clipped by 3 bases and J by 5 bases; unmatched bases: 6. This CDR3 is built from 15 residues. The CDR3, as DNA: TGTGCCAGCAGCTTTGGCGGGAGGACCGACAATGAGCAGTTCTTC. Its protein product is CASSFGGRTDNEQFF.

This rearrangement joins TRBV27 to TRBJ2-5; 13 bases are shared with TRBD2. The CDR3 covers 18 residues. Germline CDR1 MNHEY, CDR2 SMNVEV (reference sequence). V trimming: 1 base; J trimming: 0 bases; junction bases outside the gene matches: 5. The CDR3 sequence is CASSLLGTSGAYQETQYF. For the CDR3, the DNA is TGTGCCAGCAGTTTATTAGGGACTAGCGGGGCCTACCAAGAGACCCAGTACTTC.

The J gene is TRBJ1-5, the V gene TRBV10-1; weak D call: TRBD1 (6 bases). There are 13 residues in the CDR3. Trimming took off 6 bases at V and 6 bases at J, with 12 bases between the two ends. Germline lookup yields CDR1 WNHNN and CDR2 SYGVQD (reference sequence). CDR3 loop: CASSQIGGQPQHF. The CDR3 DNA sequence: TGCGCCAGCAGCCAAATAGGGGGTCAGCCCCAGCATTTT.

As to this clone: Distinct nucleotide sequences in the sample also encode this CDR3. The rearrangement links TRBV9 to TRBJ2-3; TRBD2 agrees at 10 bases. Trimming cost V 2 bases and J 3 bases; bases outside gene matches: 3. This CDR3 comprises 15 residues. Germline V gives CDR1 SGDLS, CDR2 YYNGEE. CDR3 region: CASSVLAGDTDTQYF. The CDR3 coding sequence is TGTGCCAGCAGCGTTCTAGCGGGAGATACAGATACGCAGTATTTT.

The J gene is TRBJ2-1, the V gene TRBV7-9, with D uncertain. The CDR3 has 15 residues. Trimming removed 6 bases from V and 8 bases from J, with 20 bases in between. Looked up from germline, CDR1 is SEHNR and CDR2 is FQNEAQ (reference sequence). The DNA for the CDR3 is TGTGCCAGCAGTCGAGGTCACTCCTCTATCGATGAGCAGTTCTTC. This sequence encodes CASSRGHSSIDEQFF. The variable domain in full, with the rest retrieved from reference TRBV7-9 and TRBJ2-1, is DTGVSQNPRHKITKRGQNVTFRCDPISEHNRLYWYRQTLGQGPEFLTYFQNEAQLEKSRLLSDRFSAERPKGSFSTLEIQRTEQGDSAMYLCASSRGHSSIDEQFFGPGTRLTVL.